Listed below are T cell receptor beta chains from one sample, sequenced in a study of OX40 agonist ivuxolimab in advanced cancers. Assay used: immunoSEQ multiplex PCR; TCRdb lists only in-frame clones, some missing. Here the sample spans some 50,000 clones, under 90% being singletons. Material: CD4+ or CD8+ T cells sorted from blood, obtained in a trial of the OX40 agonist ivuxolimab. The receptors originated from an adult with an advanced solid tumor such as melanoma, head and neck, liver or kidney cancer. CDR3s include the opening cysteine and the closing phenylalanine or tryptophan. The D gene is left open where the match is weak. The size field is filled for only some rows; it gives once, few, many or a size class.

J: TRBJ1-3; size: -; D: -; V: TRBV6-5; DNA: TGTGCCAGCAGTTACTCTGGGGGCATCGGAAACACCATATATTTT; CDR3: CASSYSGGIGNTIYF
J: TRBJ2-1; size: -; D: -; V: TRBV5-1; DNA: TGCGCCAGCAGCACGACAGGGAGGGAAAAGTTCTTC; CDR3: CASSTTGREKFF
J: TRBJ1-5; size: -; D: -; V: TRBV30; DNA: TGTGCCTGGGCTCGAGGGGGAGGCAATCAGCCCCAGCATTTT; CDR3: CAWARGGGNQPQHF
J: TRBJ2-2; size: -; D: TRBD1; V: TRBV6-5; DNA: TGTGCCATCAGACAGGGCACCGGGGAGCTGTTTTTT; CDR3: CAIRQGTGELFF
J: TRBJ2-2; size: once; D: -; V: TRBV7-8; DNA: TGTGCCAGCAGCTTAGCTAGCCGCACCGGGGAGCTGTTTTTT; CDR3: CASSLASRTGELFF
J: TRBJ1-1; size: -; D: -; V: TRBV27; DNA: TGTGCCAGCAGTGGGCGGTTTAACACTGTGGAAGCTTTCTTT; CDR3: CASSGRFNTVEAFF
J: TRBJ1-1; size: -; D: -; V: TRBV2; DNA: TGTGCCAGCAGTGAAAAGGGAACTGAAGCTTTCTTT; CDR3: CASSEKGTEAFF
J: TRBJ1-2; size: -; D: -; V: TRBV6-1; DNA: TGTGCCAGCAGTGAAATAGGGACCGTGCTTTCTGGCTACACCTTC; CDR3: CASSEIGTVLSGYTF
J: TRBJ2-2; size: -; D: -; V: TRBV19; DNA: TGTGCCAGTAGTATTTCCCACAGGGCGAACACCGGGGAGCTGTTTTTT; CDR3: CASSISHRANTGELFF
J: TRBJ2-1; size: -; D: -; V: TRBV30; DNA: TGTGCCTGGAGCCGAGGGGGGGTAAACAATGAGCAGTTCTTC; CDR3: CAWSRGGVNNEQFF
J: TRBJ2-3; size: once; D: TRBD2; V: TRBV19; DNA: TGTGCCAGTAGTAAGGCTAGCGGGGTCACAGATACGCAGTATTTT; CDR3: CASSKASGVTDTQYF
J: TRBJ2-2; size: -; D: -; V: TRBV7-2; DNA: TGTGCCAGCTCGCAGGGGCGCGGCACCGGGGAGCTGTTTTTT; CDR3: CASSQGRGTGELFF
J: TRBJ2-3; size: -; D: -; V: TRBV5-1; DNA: TGCGCCAGCAGCTTGGGGTCGACAGTTGGCACAGATACGCAGTATTTT; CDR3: CASSLGSTVGTDTQYF
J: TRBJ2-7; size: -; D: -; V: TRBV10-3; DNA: TGTGCCATCAGTGAGTCGACTCGAGCCTACGAGCAGTACTTC; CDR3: CAISESTRAYEQYF
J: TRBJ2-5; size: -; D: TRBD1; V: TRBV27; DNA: TGTGCCAGCAGTCGCGCCCCCCGACAAGGACAGGGTAGGACCCAGTACTTC; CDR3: CASSRAPRQGQGRTQYF
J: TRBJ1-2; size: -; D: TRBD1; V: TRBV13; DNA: TGTGCCAGCAGCTTCCGGACAGGGGGCTATGGCTACACCTTC; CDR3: CASSFRTGGYGYTF
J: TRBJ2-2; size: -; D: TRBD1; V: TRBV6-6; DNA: TGTGCCAGCAGTTACCCGACAGGGATTACCGGGGAGCTGTTTTTT; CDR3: CASSYPTGITGELFF
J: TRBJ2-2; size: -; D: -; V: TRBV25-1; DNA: TGTGCCAGCACCCAGGGGGGTAAGAGCACCGGGGAGCTGTTTTTT; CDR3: CASTQGGKSTGELFF